This entry lists 19 T cell receptor beta chains sequenced from one sample in a study of blood T cell repertoires in COVID-19. This table comes from immunoSEQ multiplex PCR, and its TCRdb copy is limited to in-frame clones, with some not included. In the table there are approximately 330,000 clones, around 87% of which are singletons. The sequenced sample was peripheral blood. The receptors shown here come from a woman in her fifties or sixties with active or convalescent COVID-19.

This chain uses TRBV29-1 with TRBJ2-5; 15 nucleotides align to TRBD2. Germline trimming cut 7 bases from V and 4 bases from J; bases unmatched to any gene: 1. The CDR3 runs to 13 residues. Germline V CDR1 and CDR2: SQVTM, ANQGSEA. The CDR3 sequence: CSGTSGGVETQYF. The CDR3 DNA follows: TGCAGCGGGACTAGCGGGGGGGTAGAGACCCAGTACTTC.

The chain carries TRBV4-2 and TRBJ2-1; 8 bases are a match to TRBD1. There are 15 residues in the CDR3. The germline gives CDR1 LGHNA, CDR2 YNFKEQ. Trimming removed 0 bases from V and 5 bases from J; junction bases left unmatched: 3. CDR3 in amino acids: CASSQDRTGNNEQFF. CDR3 nucleotides: TGTGCCAGCAGCCAAGATAGGACAGGGAACAATGAGCAGTTCTTC.

This sequence joins TRBV18 and TRBJ1-1; the D gene is possibly TRBD1 (6 bases). With 2 bases removed from V and 0 bases from J, the gap between germline ends came to 10 bases. Germline V CDR1 and CDR2: KGHSH, LQKENI. This CDR3 is built from 15 residues. The CDR3 reads CASSPEGGLNTEAFF. In DNA, the CDR3 is TGTGCCAGCTCACCAGAAGGGGGATTGAACACTGAAGCTTTCTTT.

This clone has only one observation. The chain has TRBV11-2 and TRBJ2-7; maybe TRBD1 (5 bases). Trimming took 5 bases from V and 4 from J, leaving 21 bases between them. Germline V gene data show CDR1 as SGHAT and CDR2 as FQNNGV. The CDR3 is made up of 16 amino acids. The chain's CDR3 is CASSHILRDRRYEQYF. The DNA of the CDR3 is TGTGCCAGCAGCCACATCCTTAGAGACAGACGTTACGAGCAGTACTTC. Looking up the rest from reference TRBV11-2 and TRBJ2-7 gives the full variable domain: EAGVAQSPRYKIIEKRQSVAFWCNPISGHATLYWYQQILGQGPKLLIQFQNNGVVDDSQLPKDRFSAERLKGVDSTLKIQPAKLEDSAVYLCASSHILRDRRYEQYFGPGTRLTVT.

V is TRBV5-1 and J is TRBJ2-3; tentatively, D is TRBD1 (5 bases). CDR1 SGHRS and CDR2 YFSETQ come from the germline V gene. The CDR3 consists of 14 residues. V was pared by 1 base and J by 3 bases, with 9 bases between. CDR3 amino acids: CASSLKGKTDTQYF. The DNA for the CDR3 is TGCGCCAGCAGCTTGAAGGGGAAGACAGATACGCAGTATTTT.

The V and J genes are TRBV11-1 and TRBJ2-7; the match to TRBD2 covers 10 bases. J lost 6 bases, V lost 6 bases, and 5 bases had no gene match. The CDR3 runs 13 residues. CDR1 and CDR2 from the germline V gene are SGHAT and FQDESV (reference sequence). The CDR3 spells CASSRTSGGEQYF. The CDR3 nucleotides read TGTGCCAGCAGTCGGACTAGCGGAGGCGAGCAGTACTTC.

A note on this clone: Other DNA sequences in the same sample also yield this CDR3. The chain combines TRBV19 with TRBJ1-1; D might be TRBD1 (5 bases). The CDR3 is 13 residues long. V lost 4 bases and J 2 bases, leaving 8 bases between the germline ends. CDR1 is LNHDA, CDR2 SQIVND, per germline (reference sequence). CDR3 nucleotides: TGTGCCAGTAGTACTCAGGGAAACACTGAAGCTTTCTTT. This codes for CASSTQGNTEAFF. Together with reference TRBV19 and TRBJ1-1, the CDR3 gives the full variable domain: DGGITQSPKYLFRKEGQNVTLSCEQNLNHDAMYWYRQDPGQGLRLIYYSQIVNDFQKGDIAEGYSVSREKKESFPLTVTSAQKNPTAFYLCASSTQGNTEAFFGQGTRLTVV.

V usage is TRBV30 and J usage is TRBJ1-2; 7 bases are shared with TRBD1. Germline V gives CDR1 GTSNPN, CDR2 SVGIG (reference sequence). The CDR3 runs 13 residues. The V gene end was trimmed by 4 bases and the J gene end by 2 bases; junction bases not matched to a gene: 4. The CDR3 loop reads CAWNRDRNYGYTF. As DNA, the CDR3 is TGTGCCTGGAACCGGGACAGAAACTATGGCTACACCTTC.

The genes are TRBV11-2 and TRBJ2-7, with 7 nucleotides matching TRBD1. The CDR3 is 14 amino acids. Per the germline V gene, CDR1 is SGHAT and CDR2 is FQNNGV. The J segment lost 2 bases and the V segment lost 3 bases, leaving 4 bases of the junction unmatched. CDR3 DNA sequence: TGTGCCAGCAGCTTGAGAGACAGGGCCTACGAGCAGTACTTC. Translating it yields CASSLRDRAYEQYF.

The chain employs TRBV27 and TRBJ1-5; D possibly corresponds to TRBD1 (6 bases). Trimming left V 5 bases short and J 6 bases short, with 11 bases between. Germline CDR1 MNHEY, CDR2 SMNVEV (reference sequence). The CDR3 has 13 residues. The CDR3 coding sequence is TGTGCCAGCAGTCAGGGGTATCGTCAGCCCCAGCATTTT. It is translated as CASSQGYRQPQHF.

As DNA, the CDR3 is TGTGCCAGCTCACCACCACGAGGGGGTAGCGGAAACACCATATATTTT. Protein sequence: CASSPPRGGSGNTIYF. The chain employs TRBV18 and TRBJ1-3, with D possibly TRBD1 on 6 matching bases. Trimming stripped 0 bases from V and 4 bases from J, with 13 bases between. The CDR3 is 16 amino acids. Germline V gene sequence: CDR1 KGHSH, CDR2 LQKENI.

This clone has only one observation. The CDR3 is CASSKPEPTGAITFNYGYTF. CDR3 nucleotides: TGTGCCAGCAGCAAACCAGAACCAACAGGGGCTATCACCTTTAACTATGGCTACACCTTC. The chain uses TRBV21-1 and TRBJ1-2; the table's D gene call, TRBD1, was not cross checked with the DNA. TRBV21-1 constitutes a pseudogene. The CDR3 is 20 residues long.

V gene TRBV7-2 combines with J gene TRBJ2-5; 10 bases fit TRBD2. CDR1 and CDR2 (germline): SGHTA, FQGNSA. This CDR3 is 16 amino acids long. V gave up 3 bases and J gave up 5 bases; unmatched junction bases: 9. Written as DNA, the CDR3 is TGTGCCAGCAGCTTTAGGAAACTAGCGGGGATCGAGACCCAGTACTTC. Its translation is CASSFRKLAGIETQYF.

The chain recombines TRBV6-2 or TRBV6-3 with TRBJ1-5; D remains ambiguous. This CDR3 has 17 amino acids. Trimming removed 6 bases at V and 0 bases at J, with 18 bases between. Germline V gives CDR1 MNHEY, CDR2 SVGEGT. CDR3 DNA: TGTGCCAGCAGCCATCCGGGAGATCCCTATAGCAATCAGCCCCAGCATTTT. Amino acid sequence: CASSHPGDPYSNQPQHF.

The chain employs TRBV5-1 and TRBJ2-2; a weak D match, TRBD2 (6 bases). The CDR3 loop spans 16 amino acids. The germline gives CDR1 SGHRS, CDR2 YFSETQ. V shed 1 base and J shed 4 bases, with 14 bases lying between them. CDR3 sequence: CASSLQGGSGTGELFF. The CDR3 nucleotides read TGCGCCAGCAGCTTGCAGGGAGGCAGTGGCACCGGGGAGCTGTTTTTT.

This clone was seen only a few times. The chain links TRBV6-2 or TRBV6-3 to TRBJ1-1; the D is unclear. The germline V and J ends were trimmed by 2 bases and 10 bases, with 8 bases remaining between them. Germline V gene sequence: CDR1 MNHEY, CDR2 SVGEGT. The CDR3 totals 11 residues. The CDR3, as DNA: TGTGCCAGCAGTTACCCTGAGCCAGCTTTCTTT. It is translated as CASSYPEPAFF.

The chain joins TRBV18 to TRBJ2-7, with 7 nucleotides matching TRBD1. This CDR3 spans 15 amino acids. Germline V CDR1 and CDR2: KGHSH, LQKENI. V lost 3 bases, J lost 0 bases, and 5 bases stayed unmatched. Written as DNA, the CDR3 is TGTGCCAGCTCACCTATGACAGGGAGCTCCTACGAGCAGTACTTC. Protein: CASSPMTGSSYEQYF.

The CDR3 DNA reads as TGCAGTGCTAGCCTCTTTGAGCAGTACTTC. This gives the protein CSASLFEQYF. The J gene is TRBJ2-7, the V gene TRBV20-1; D gene uncertain. V was shortened by 3 bases and J by 7 bases, with 7 bases between the two germline ends. Germline V CDR1 and CDR2: DFQATT, SNEGSKA (reference sequence). The CDR3 is 10 amino acids.

This chain links TRBV30 with TRBJ2-7; a possible D gene is TRBD1 (6 bases). This CDR3 region has 12 residues. Germline loops: CDR1 GTSNPN, CDR2 SVGIG (reference sequence). Trimming pared 4 bases from V and 3 bases from J, leaving 10 bases between. CDR3 region: CAWNRDNYEQYF. The CDR3 DNA reads TGTGCCTGGAACAGGGACAACTACGAGCAGTACTTC.